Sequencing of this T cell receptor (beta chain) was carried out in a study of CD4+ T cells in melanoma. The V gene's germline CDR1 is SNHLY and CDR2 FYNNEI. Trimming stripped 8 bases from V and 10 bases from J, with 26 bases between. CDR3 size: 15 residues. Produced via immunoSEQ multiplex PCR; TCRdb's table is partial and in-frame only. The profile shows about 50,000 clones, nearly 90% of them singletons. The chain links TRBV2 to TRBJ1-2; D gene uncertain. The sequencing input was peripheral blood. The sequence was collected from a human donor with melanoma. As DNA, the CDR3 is TGTGCCAGCCGAGTGGAGCAGTTGTGGGTTTTCGACTACACCTTC. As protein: CASRVEQLWVFDYTF. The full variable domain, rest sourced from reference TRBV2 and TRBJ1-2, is EPEVTQTPSHQVTQMGQEVILRCVPISNHLYFYWYRQILGQKVEFLVSFYNNEISEKSEIFDDQFSVERPDGSNFTLKIRSTKLEDSAMYFCASRVEQLWVFDYTFGSGTRLTVV.